These 11 T cell receptor beta chains originate from one sample sequenced in a study of blood T cell repertoires in COVID-19. TCRdb's table, derived via immunoSEQ multiplex PCR, lists solely in-frame clones and lacks some. Here the sample spans about 190,000 clones, about 72% being singletons. Sequenced input: PBMCs or T cells enriched from blood (not recorded which). The receptors originated from a woman aged 50 to 65 who had recovered from COVID-19.

The rearrangement uses TRBV5-5 and TRBJ2-7; weak D call: TRBD1 (6 bases). Trimming stripped 4 bases from V and 6 bases from J, with 20 bases between. Germline V lookup: CDR1 SGHKS, CDR2 YYEKEE (reference sequence). The CDR3 contains 15 residues. CDR3 sequence (DNA): TGTGCCAGCAGCATACAGGGCTCGGGGCCATTCGAGCAGTACTTC. Encoded protein: CASSIQGSGPFEQYF.

This sequence joins TRBV3-1 (or the pseudogene TRBV3-2) and TRBJ1-4, with 10 positions matching TRBD1. There are 14 residues in the CDR3. J was trimmed by 8 bases and V by 4 bases; bases with no gene match: 4. The germline gives CDR1 LGHDT, CDR2 YNNKEL (reference sequence). CDR3 sequence reads: CASSPRDRGEKLFF. In DNA form, the CDR3 reads TGTGCCAGCAGCCCCCGGGACAGGGGCGAAAAACTGTTTTTT.

This chain uses TRBV11-2 with TRBJ2-7, with 7 bases identical to TRBD1. CDR1 and CDR2 from the germline V gene are SGHAT and FQNNGV. This CDR3 is 15 amino acids long. Germline trimming cut 1 base from V and 2 bases from J; bases unmatched to any gene: 5. The CDR3 is CASSLVRGPAYEQYF. As DNA, the CDR3 is TGTGCCAGCAGCTTAGTTAGGGGGCCTGCCTACGAGCAGTACTTC.

This clone turned up a few times. This chain uses TRBV4-2 with TRBJ2-1, with a weak D call TRBD2 (6 bases). Germline V gene lookup returns CDR1 LGHNA and CDR2 YNFKEQ. The CDR3 consists of 12 residues. V was trimmed by 6 bases and J by 9 bases, leaving 12 bases between them. CDR3 sequence: CASSYGGAEQFF. CDR3 coding DNA: TGTGCCAGCAGTTACGGAGGGGCTGAGCAGTTCTTC.

A single count supports this clone. This CDR3 is CASSRGGTEETQYF. CDR3 DNA sequence: TGTGCCAGCTCCCGAGGGGGGACAGAAGAGACCCAGTACTTC. The rearrangement uses TRBV18 and TRBJ2-5; TRBD1 might be the D (7 bases). CDR3 length: 14 residues. The V gene's germline CDR1 is KGHSH and CDR2 LQKENI. The V gene lost 6 bases and the J gene lost 3 bases, with 14 bases spanning the gap.

V usage is TRBV7-8 and J usage is TRBJ2-1; 8 bases agree with TRBD2. CDR1 SGHVS and CDR2 FQNEAQ come from the germline V gene. V shed 6 bases, J shed 6 bases, and the junction held 10 bases outside the gene matches. The CDR3 has 15 residues. CDR3 nucleotide sequence: TGTGCCAGCAGGCGAGCGGGACTAGAAGGCAATGAGCAGTTCTTC. It is translated as CASRRAGLEGNEQFF.

The chain is built from TRBV28 and TRBJ1-6; TRBD1 aligns across 7 bases. From germline, CDR1 is MDHEN and CDR2 SYDVKM. V gave up 1 base and J gave up 6 bases; unmatched junction bases: 15. The CDR3 runs 19 residues. CDR3 DNA sequence: TGTGCCAGCAGTTTATACCTTACTCCGACAGGGAGAAGTAATTCACCCCTCCACTTT. Encoded protein: CASSLYLTPTGRSNSPLHF.

J is TRBJ2-1 and V is TRBV28; possibly TRBD2 for D (6 bases). Germline CDR1 reads MDHEN; CDR2 reads SYDVKM. The CDR3 is 15 amino acids. Trimming stripped 2 bases from V and 5 bases from J, with 13 bases between. CDR3 sequence (DNA): TGTGCCAGCAGTTTAACGGGAGCGGTAAACAATGAGCAGTTCTTC. It translates to CASSLTGAVNNEQFF.

The rearrangement uses TRBV5-1 and TRBJ2-2; D might be TRBD2 (5 bases). This CDR3 has 15 amino acids. Germline CDR1 and CDR2: SGHRS and YFSETQ. V was cut by 4 bases and J by 0 bases, with 10 bases left in between. This chain's CDR3 is CASSVTGTNTGELFF. Here the CDR3 DNA reads TGCGCCAGCAGCGTTACGGGAACGAACACCGGGGAGCTGTTTTTT. The full variable domain, rest sourced from reference TRBV5-1 and TRBJ2-2, is KAGVTQTPRYLIKTRGQQVTLSCSPISGHRSVSWYQQTPGQGLQFLFEYFSETQRNKGNFPGRFSGRQFSNSRSEMNVSTLELGDSALYLCASSVTGTNTGELFFGEGSRLTVL.

V usage is TRBV15 and J usage is TRBJ2-7, with 11 bases identical to TRBD1. The CDR3 length is 16 residues. Trimming at V came to 0 bases and at J to 9 bases, leaving 10 bases not matched to a gene. Per the germline V gene, CDR1 is LNHNV and CDR2 is YYDKDF (reference sequence). As DNA, the CDR3 is TGTGCCACCAGCAGAGATATCGGGACAGGGGGTGGTCGGCAGTACTTC. This sequence encodes CATSRDIGTGGGRQYF.

This chain uses TRBV2 with TRBJ1-5; 7 bases are shared with TRBD1. Germline V lookup: CDR1 SNHLY, CDR2 FYNNEI. CDR3 length: 14 residues. V lost 8 bases to trimming and J lost 0 bases; unmatched junction nucleotides: 4. CDR3 in DNA: TGTGCCAGCCAGACAGGGAATAGCAATCAGCCCCAGCATTTT. It encodes CASQTGNSNQPQHF.